A single T cell receptor (beta chain) is shown here with its context. Its antigen remains unidentified. Trimming shortened V by 5 bases and J by 1 base, and 12 bases separated the two germline ends. CDR1 is ENHRY, CDR2 SYGVKD, per germline. This CDR3 is built from 14 residues. The sample comes from a study of identifying expanded T cells in peripheral blood. Study-level points and caveats: Technical replicates showed roughly 1.2 changed clones; approximately 2 weeks 15 to 20; four weeks 19. Across healthy donors, higher total template counts meant significantly greater roughly 2-week count variance.

Clones were read by immunoSEQ multiplex PCR, and TCRdb kept only the in-frame ones, dropping some. This sample has about 100,000 clones; approximately 88% occur once, and the top ten carry approximately 14%. No infections or other immune events were documented during collection. This TCR derives from a person aged 18 to 69 in good health. J is TRBJ2-7 and V is TRBV10-3, with D perhaps TRBD1 (5 bases). The sequencing sample was made of blood. The CDR3 reads CAISHTDRSYEQYF. The CDR3 DNA sequence: TGTGCCATCAGTCATACCGACAGATCCTACGAGCAGTACTTC.